The T cell receptor beta chain under discussion was sequenced for a study of cytomegalovirus exposure and HLA in healthy donors. This CDR3 region has 16 residues. Germline V gene data show CDR1 as LGHNA and CDR2 as YSLEER. The PCR had 60 Vbeta and 13 Jbeta primers. Assay: immunoSEQ multiplex PCR; the TCRdb copy retains only in-frame clones and omits some. The repertoire consists of fewer than 200,000 clones, with roughly four fifths occurring once and the leading ten covering about 1.6%. Sequenced sample: PBMCs. The receptor was isolated from a man between 45 and 60 years old in good health and CMV-seronegative. The rearrangement links TRBV4-3 to TRBJ2-5; TRBD2 aligns across 10 bases. The end of the DNA is better explained by TRBJ2-7, so the J call may be wrong. CDR3 DNA: TGCGCCAGCAGCCGGGAAGCGGGGGGGCCCCCCTACGAGCAGTACTTC. Translated: CASSREAGGPPYEQYF.